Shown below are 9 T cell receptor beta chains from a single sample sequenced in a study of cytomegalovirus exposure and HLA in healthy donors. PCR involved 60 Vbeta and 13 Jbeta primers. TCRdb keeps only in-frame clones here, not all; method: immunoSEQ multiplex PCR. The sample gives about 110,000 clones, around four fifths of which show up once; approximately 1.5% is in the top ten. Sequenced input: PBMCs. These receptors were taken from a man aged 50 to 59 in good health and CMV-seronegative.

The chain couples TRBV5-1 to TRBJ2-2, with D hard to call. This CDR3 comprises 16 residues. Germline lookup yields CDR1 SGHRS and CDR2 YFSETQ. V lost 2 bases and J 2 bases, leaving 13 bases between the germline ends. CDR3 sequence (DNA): TGCGCCAGCAGCTTTAAAGTATTAGATAACACCGGGGAGCTGTTTTTT. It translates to CASSFKVLDNTGELFF.

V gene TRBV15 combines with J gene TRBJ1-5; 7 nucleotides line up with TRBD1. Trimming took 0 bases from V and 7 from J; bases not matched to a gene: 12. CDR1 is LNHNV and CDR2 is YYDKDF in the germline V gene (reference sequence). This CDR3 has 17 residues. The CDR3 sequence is CATSRDQGTGVGQPQHF. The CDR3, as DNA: TGTGCCACCAGCAGAGATCAAGGCACAGGGGTAGGACAGCCCCAGCATTTT.

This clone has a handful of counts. In nucleotides, the CDR3 is TGTGCCAGCAGTTACAACGGGCGGAGTCGGGGAGAGACCCAGTACTTC. Encoded protein: CASSYNGRSRGETQYF. The chain combines TRBV6-5 with TRBJ2-5, with D possibly being TRBD2 (5 bases). Between the trimmed V and J ends, which lost 2 bases and 4 bases, there was a span of 17 bases. Germline V gives CDR1 MNHEY, CDR2 SVGAGI. The CDR3 is 16 residues long.

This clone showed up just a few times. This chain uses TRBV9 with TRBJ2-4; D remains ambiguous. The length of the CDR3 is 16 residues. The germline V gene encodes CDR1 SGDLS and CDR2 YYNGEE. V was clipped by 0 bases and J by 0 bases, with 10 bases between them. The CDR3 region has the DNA TGTGCCAGCAGCGTAGGCAACAGAATAGCCAAAAACATTCAGTACTTC. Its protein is CASSVGNRIAKNIQYF.

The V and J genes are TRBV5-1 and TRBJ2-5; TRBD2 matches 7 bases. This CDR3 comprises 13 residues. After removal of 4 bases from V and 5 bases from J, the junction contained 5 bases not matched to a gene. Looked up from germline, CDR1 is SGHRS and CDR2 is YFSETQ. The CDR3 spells CASSRGLRETQYF. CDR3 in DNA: TGCGCCAGCAGCCGGGGACTAAGGGAGACCCAGTACTTC. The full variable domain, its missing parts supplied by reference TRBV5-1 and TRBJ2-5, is KAGVTQTPRYLIKTRGQQVTLSCSPISGHRSVSWYQQTPGQGLQFLFEYFSETQRNKGNFPGRFSGRQFSNSRSEMNVSTLELGDSALYLCASSRGLRETQYFGPGTRLLVL.

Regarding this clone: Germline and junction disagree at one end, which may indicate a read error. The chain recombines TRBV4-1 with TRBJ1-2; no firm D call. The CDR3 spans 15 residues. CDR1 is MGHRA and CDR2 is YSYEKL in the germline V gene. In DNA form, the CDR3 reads TGCGCCAGCAGCCTCGGGATTTGGGCCAACTATGACTACACCTTC. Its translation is CASSLGIWANYDYTF.

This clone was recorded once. The CDR3 protein is CASSAGTGVTEAFF. CDR3 nucleotide sequence: TGTGCCAGCAGCGCCGGGACAGGGGTCACTGAAGCTTTCTTT. This chain connects TRBV25-1 to TRBJ1-1, with 10 bases aligning to TRBD1. The junction had 5 bases not matched to a gene; V was cut back by 6 bases and J by 4 bases. In germline, CDR1 is MGHDK, CDR2 SYGVNS. The CDR3 sequence is 14 residues long.

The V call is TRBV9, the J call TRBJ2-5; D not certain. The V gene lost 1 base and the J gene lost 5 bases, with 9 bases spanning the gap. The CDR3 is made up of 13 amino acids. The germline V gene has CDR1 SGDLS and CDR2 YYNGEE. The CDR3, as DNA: TGTGCCAGCAGCGTAAGCGAGTTTGAGACCCAGTACTTC. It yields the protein CASSVSEFETQYF.

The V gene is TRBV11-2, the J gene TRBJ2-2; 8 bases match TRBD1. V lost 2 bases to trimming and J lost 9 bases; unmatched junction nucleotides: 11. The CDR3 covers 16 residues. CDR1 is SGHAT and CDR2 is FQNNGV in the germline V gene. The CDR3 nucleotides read TGTGCCAGCAGCTTAAGTCTTCAGGGGGCGCATCGGGAGCTGTTTTTT. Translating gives CASSLSLQGAHRELFF.